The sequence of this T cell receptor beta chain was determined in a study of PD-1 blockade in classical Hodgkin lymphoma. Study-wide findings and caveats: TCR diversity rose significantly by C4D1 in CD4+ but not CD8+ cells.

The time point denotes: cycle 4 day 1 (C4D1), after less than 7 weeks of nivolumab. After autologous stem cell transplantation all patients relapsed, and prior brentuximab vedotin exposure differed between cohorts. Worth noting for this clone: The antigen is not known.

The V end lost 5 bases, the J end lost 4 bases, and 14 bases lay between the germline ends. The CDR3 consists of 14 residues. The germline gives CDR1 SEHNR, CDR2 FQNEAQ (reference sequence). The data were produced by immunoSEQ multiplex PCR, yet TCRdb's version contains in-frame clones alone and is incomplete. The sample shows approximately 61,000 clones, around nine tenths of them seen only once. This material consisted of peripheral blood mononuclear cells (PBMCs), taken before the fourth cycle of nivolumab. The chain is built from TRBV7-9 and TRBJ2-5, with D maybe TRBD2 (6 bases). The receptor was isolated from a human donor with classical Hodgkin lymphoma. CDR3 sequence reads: CASSKWEVSETQYF. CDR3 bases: TGTGCCAGCAGCAAATGGGAGGTCTCAGAGACCCAGTACTTC.